This TCR beta chain was retrieved from a study of T cell repertoires in cytomegalovirus infection. Overall study context: Matching HLA type, along with CMV infection, was indicated by public TCR beta signatures. Study conclusions and caveats: HLA-C-restricted CMV-specific TCR beta clonotypes prevailed in the ex vivo response. The study identified carriers of CMV plus the relevant HLA from cumulative public TCR beta family frequency.

CDR1 is LGHNA, CDR2 YNFKEQ, per germline. The CDR3 sequence is 18 residues long. Trimming cost V 4 bases and J 0 bases; bases outside gene matches: 8. TCRdb ran MiXCR on the reads and lists one entry per CDR3 protein. The sample carries under 600,000 distinct CDR3 sequences, approximately 17% recorded once. This clonotype occurred a few times. Its antigen is unknown. The TCR originated in a human donor in good health (CMV status not recorded). Some clones in this sample may be carry-over from other donors' samples. J is TRBJ1-5 and V is TRBV4-2; 11 nucleotides line up with TRBD1. Sequences were obtained from CD8+ T cells from PBMCs. CDR3 nucleotides: TGTGCCAGCAGCCCCCGGGACAGGGGGGATTATAGCAATCAGCCCCAGCATTTT. Translation gives CASSPRDRGDYSNQPQHF.